These T cell receptor beta chains were read from a single sample in a study of post-analysis software for immune sequencing data. From the PCR reads, TCRdb called clonotypes with MiXCR, one entry per CDR3 protein. This sample yields about 460,000 distinct CDR3 sequences, of which roughly 45% are seen a single time; around an eighth belongs to the top ten. Sequenced sample: blood. These receptors were obtained from a girl aged 5 to 17 with multiple sclerosis. The CDR3 runs from the conserved cysteine through the conserved F or W. The D gene is left open where the match is weak. Clone size is given for some rows only: seen once, a few or many times, or a class if the clone is expanded.

cdr3_aa: CSARDNTGNYGYTF
cdr3_nt: TGCAGTGCTAGAGATAACACAGGCAACTATGGCTACACCTTC
d_call: -
v_call: TRBV20-1
clone_size: few
j_call: TRBJ1-2

cdr3_aa: CASSRSSGGTDTQYF
cdr3_nt: TGCGCCAGCAGCCGTTCTAGCGGGGGCACAGATACGCAGTATTTT
d_call: TRBD2
v_call: TRBV5-1
clone_size: -
j_call: TRBJ2-3

cdr3_aa: CATSDLSNEQFF
cdr3_nt: TGTGCCACCAGTGATTTAAGCAATGAGCAGTTCTTC
d_call: -
v_call: TRBV24-1
clone_size: few
j_call: TRBJ2-1

cdr3_aa: CSARGSGVTQHF
cdr3_nt: TGCAGTGCTAGAGGGAGTGGGGTGACCCAGCATTTT
d_call: -
v_call: TRBV20-1
clone_size: once
j_call: TRBJ1-5

cdr3_aa: CASSPGRGAPGYTF
cdr3_nt: TGTGCCAGCAGTCCGGGAAGGGGGGCGCCGGGCTACACCTTC
d_call: -
v_call: TRBV6-5
clone_size: -
j_call: TRBJ1-2

cdr3_aa: CATSGRDRGTMSNQPQHF
cdr3_nt: TGTGCCACCAGCGGTCGGGACAGGGGCACGATGAGCAATCAGCCCCAGCATTTT
d_call: TRBD1
v_call: TRBV15
clone_size: -
j_call: TRBJ1-5

cdr3_aa: CASSEVRQGDSPLHF
cdr3_nt: TGTGCCAGCAGTGAAGTAAGACAGGGGGATTCACCCCTCCACTTT
d_call: TRBD1
v_call: TRBV6-1
clone_size: -
j_call: TRBJ1-6

cdr3_aa: CASNQYGAYEQYF
cdr3_nt: TGCGCCAGCAACCAGTACGGTGCCTACGAGCAGTACTTC
d_call: -
v_call: TRBV5-1
clone_size: -
j_call: TRBJ2-7

cdr3_aa: CASSLVGRVPDTQYF
cdr3_nt: TGTGCCAGCAGCTTGGTCGGACGGGTACCAGATACGCAGTATTTT
d_call: -
v_call: TRBV7-9
clone_size: -
j_call: TRBJ2-3

cdr3_aa: CASSLFDLSYNEQFF
cdr3_nt: TGTGCCAGCAGTTTATTCGACCTTTCCTACAATGAGCAGTTCTTC
d_call: -
v_call: TRBV28
clone_size: few
j_call: TRBJ2-1

cdr3_aa: CASSSSGLAGKYNEQFF
cdr3_nt: TGTGCCAGCAGTTCCTCGGGACTAGCGGGGAAATACAATGAGCAGTTCTTC
d_call: TRBD2
v_call: TRBV28
clone_size: -
j_call: TRBJ2-1

cdr3_aa: CASSPGTSAYNEQFF
cdr3_nt: TGTGCCAGCAGCCCCGGGACTAGCGCTTACAATGAGCAGTTCTTC
d_call: TRBD2
v_call: TRBV7-3
clone_size: many
j_call: TRBJ2-1

cdr3_aa: CASSLEGVQGQPQHF
cdr3_nt: TGCGCCAGCAGCTTGGAAGGGGTTCAGGGTCAGCCCCAGCATTTT
d_call: -
v_call: TRBV5-1
clone_size: few
j_call: TRBJ1-5

cdr3_aa: CATSDSPARATDTQYF
cdr3_nt: TGTGCCACCAGTGATTCTCCGGCTCGTGCCACAGATACGCAGTATTTT
d_call: -
v_call: TRBV24-1
clone_size: many
j_call: TRBJ2-3

cdr3_aa: CASSLDMAGGGQETQYF
cdr3_nt: TGTGCCAGCAGCTTAGATATGGCAGGAGGGGGCCAAGAGACCCAGTACTTC
d_call: -
v_call: TRBV7-9
clone_size: -
j_call: TRBJ2-5

cdr3_aa: CASSQDSSDGQPQHF
cdr3_nt: TGTGCCAGCAGCCAAGATTCGTCAGACGGTCAGCCCCAGCATTTT
d_call: -
v_call: TRBV3-1
clone_size: -
j_call: TRBJ1-5

cdr3_aa: CSVAAGGPVEQFF
cdr3_nt: TGCAGCGTTGCCGCGGGAGGGCCAGTTGAGCAGTTCTTC
d_call: TRBD2
v_call: TRBV29-1
clone_size: -
j_call: TRBJ2-1

cdr3_aa: CSAGTQGVSTDTQYF
cdr3_nt: TGCAGTGCGGGGACACAGGGGGTATCAACAGATACGCAGTATTTT
d_call: TRBD1
v_call: TRBV20-1
clone_size: -
j_call: TRBJ2-3

cdr3_aa: CASSLTTLGVGVNTEAFF
cdr3_nt: TGTGCCAGCAGCTTAACGACCCTCGGGGTGGGTGTGAACACTGAAGCTTTCTTT
d_call: -
v_call: TRBV7-3
clone_size: -
j_call: TRBJ1-1

cdr3_aa: CSDRVIGQGGYGYTF
cdr3_nt: TGCAGTGATAGAGTTATCGGACAGGGCGGCTATGGCTACACCTTC
d_call: TRBD1
v_call: TRBV20-1
clone_size: -
j_call: TRBJ1-2

cdr3_aa: CAISRDRDDEQFF
cdr3_nt: TGTGCCATCAGTAGGGACAGGGACGATGAGCAGTTCTTC
d_call: TRBD1
v_call: TRBV10-3
clone_size: -
j_call: TRBJ2-1

cdr3_aa: CASSLNGVGQPQHF
cdr3_nt: TGTGCCAGCAGCTTAAATGGGGTGGGTCAGCCCCAGCATTTT
d_call: -
v_call: TRBV7-9
clone_size: -
j_call: TRBJ1-5